These 32 T cell receptor beta chains share one sample of origin, sequenced in a study of T cells after yellow fever vaccination. MiXCR, applied by TCRdb to the 5' RACE reads, yields one record per CDR3 protein. The repertoire consists of 100,000 or so distinct CDR3 sequences, with about 8.2% occurring once and the leading ten covering around 17%. Sample: CD8+ T cells not binding an NS4B(214-222) dextramer, sorted from PBMCs, taken approximately 15 days after the first yellow fever vaccination. These receptors all stem from a man between 18 and 35 years old who received the YFV17D yellow fever vaccine.

The table lists this clonotype with a few counts. The chain combines TRBV15 with TRBJ2-7, with D possibly TRBD1 on 6 matching bases. The CDR3 length is 14 residues. Trimming removed 3 bases at V and 2 bases at J, with 11 bases between. CDR1 and CDR2 (germline): LNHNV, YYDKDF (reference sequence). Here the CDR3 reads CATSSPGHPYEQYV. The CDR3, as DNA: TGTGCCACCAGCAGCCCGGGACACCCCTACGAGCAGTACGTC.

The chain employs TRBV4-2 and TRBJ2-1; the D is unclear. Germline CDR1 reads LGHNA; CDR2 reads YNFKEQ. The CDR3 loop spans 16 amino acids. Deletions cut 4 bases from V and 8 bases from J, with 21 bases between. This chain's CDR3 is CASSPGQFGVRYEQFF. CDR3 DNA: TGTGCCAGCAGCCCCGGTCAATTTGGCGTTCGCTATGAGCAGTTCTTC.

V gene TRBV19 combines with J gene TRBJ2-1, with TRBD1 identical over 10 bases. The CDR3 contains 16 residues. Losses at the gene ends were 6 bases for V and 4 bases for J; bases not matched to a gene: 9. Per germline, CDR1 LNHDA and CDR2 SQIVND (reference sequence). This CDR3 reads CASRGEDRGLYNEQFF. For the CDR3, the DNA is TGTGCCAGTAGGGGGGAGGACAGGGGGTTATACAATGAGCAGTTCTTC.

This clonotype was picked up a small number of times. This sequence joins TRBV10-2 and TRBJ1-2; D may be TRBD1 (5 bases). CDR3 length: 14 amino acids. Germline V CDR1 and CDR2: WSHSY, SAAADI. V dropped 7 bases and J dropped 5 bases, with 17 bases sitting between them. The CDR3 loop reads CASKADEGKYGYTF. The CDR3 DNA is TGCGCCAGCAAAGCTGACGAGGGGAAATATGGCTACACCTTC.

This clonotype occurred many times. This rearrangement joins TRBV19 to TRBJ1-1; TRBD1 might be the D (5 bases). Between the trimmed V and J ends, which lost 3 bases and 4 bases, there was a span of 9 bases. This CDR3 is 13 amino acids long. Germline V gene sequence: CDR1 LNHDA, CDR2 SQIVND (reference sequence). The CDR3, as DNA: TGTGCCAGTAGTATGACAGACGGCACTGAAGCTTTCTTT. Its translation: CASSMTDGTEAFF.

The sample holds a few counts of this clonotype. This chain uses TRBV11-3 with TRBJ2-3, with D unresolved. The V gene lost 5 bases and the J gene lost 5 bases, with 14 bases spanning the gap. Germline V gene sequence: CDR1 SGHNT, CDR2 YENEEA. The CDR3 spans 14 residues. Here the CDR3 DNA reads TGTGCCAGCAGCCCAGGACCCGGGTTAGATACGCAGTATTTT. Translation: CASSPGPGLDTQYF.

This chain uses TRBV4-1 with TRBJ1-5; TRBD1 might be the D (5 bases). V shed 2 bases and J shed 7 bases, with 15 bases lying between them. The CDR3 has 15 residues. Looked up from germline, CDR1 is MGHRA and CDR2 is YSYEKL. DNA of the CDR3: TGCGCCAGCAGCCAAAACCCCACCGGGGGACAGCCCCAGCATTTT. Amino acids: CASSQNPTGGQPQHF.

Concerning this clonotype: At one end, the junction sequence differs from germline, possibly due to a read error. The J gene is TRBJ2-5, the V gene TRBV20-1; perhaps D is TRBD1 or TRBD2 (5 bases each). The V gene's germline CDR1 is DFQATT and CDR2 SNEGSKA (reference sequence). This CDR3 has 17 residues. CDR3 sequence: CCAGRNKRGPTWETQYF. CDR3 sequence (DNA): TGCTGTGCTGGGCGTAACAAACGGGGACCTACTTGGGAGACCCAGTACTTC.

J is TRBJ1-1 and V is TRBV6-1, with D hard to call. This CDR3 is 8 amino acids long. The V end was cut by 8 bases, the J end by 14 bases, with 9 bases between. Per germline, CDR1 MNHNS and CDR2 SASEGT. The CDR3 DNA reads TGTGCCAGCCCAGACCGGTTCTTT. Translating it yields CASPDRFF.

This clonotype was seen ten or more times. V usage is TRBV6-2 or TRBV6-3 and J usage is TRBJ2-3; D not resolved. The CDR3 is 15 amino acids. V lost 7 bases to trimming and J lost 4 bases, with 18 bases between them. Germline-derived CDR1 and CDR2 are MNHEY and SVGEGT. In DNA, the CDR3 is TGTGCCAGCAAAGGCGTACACAGCGAATCAGATACGCAGTATTTT. The encoded protein is CASKGVHSESDTQYF.

This clonotype was detected many times. This chain joins TRBV4-3 and TRBJ1-1; 7 nucleotides line up with TRBD1. Germline V gene lookup returns CDR1 LGHNA and CDR2 YSLEER. With 2 bases clipped from V and 10 bases from J, the junction kept 13 bases outside the gene matches. The CDR3 is 15 amino acids. DNA of the CDR3: TGCGCCAGCAGCCAATCAGAGACAGGGACCGGGCGAGCTTTCTTT. It specifies CASSQSETGTGRAFF.

This rearrangement joins TRBV6-5 to TRBJ2-5; 9 positions agree with TRBD2. The V gene's germline CDR1 is MNHEY and CDR2 SVGAGI. This CDR3 contains 16 residues. J lost 2 bases, V lost 8 bases, and 12 bases had no gene match. This chain's CDR3 is CASGWVSGGPQETQYF. In DNA form, the CDR3 reads TGTGCCAGCGGTTGGGTTAGCGGGGGACCTCAAGAGACCCAGTACTTC.

J is TRBJ2-1 and V is TRBV11-2, with D perhaps TRBD2 (5 bases). This CDR3 is built from 15 residues. With 4 bases removed from V and 5 bases from J, the gap between germline ends came to 15 bases. Germline CDR1 and CDR2: SGHAT and FQNNGV. CDR3 nucleotide sequence: TGTGCCAGCAGCTCTGCCGCCGTCGGGAACAATGAGCAGTTCTTC. This encodes CASSSAAVGNNEQFF.

This clonotype came up a few times. The J gene is TRBJ1-2, the V gene TRBV3-1; 7 bases are shared with TRBD1. This CDR3 has 12 residues. CDR1 is LGHDT, CDR2 YNNKEL, per germline (reference sequence). Unmatched junction bases numbered 8, after V lost 4 bases and J lost 12 bases. For the CDR3, the DNA is TGTGCCAGCAGCCGTATCCAGGGGGTCCACACCTTC. Amino acids: CASSRIQGVHTF.

This clonotype was observed a handful of times. J is TRBJ2-5 and V is TRBV6-2 or TRBV6-3, with D tentatively TRBD1 (7 bases). Germline lookup yields CDR1 MNHEY and CDR2 SVGEGT. Trimming removed 6 bases from V and 5 bases from J, with 22 bases in between. CDR3 length: 16 amino acids. CDR3: CASSQISGQEGETQYF. CDR3 in DNA: TGTGCCAGCAGCCAAATCTCCGGACAGGAGGGGGAGACCCAGTACTTC.

The chain recombines TRBV6-1 with TRBJ2-3; 11 bases are a match to TRBD1. CDR1 is MNHNS, CDR2 SASEGT, per germline. The CDR3 extends over 15 amino acids. The J segment lost 4 bases and the V segment lost 6 bases, leaving 6 bases of the junction unmatched. As DNA, the CDR3 is TGTGCCAGCAGCCTGGACAGGGGGCGCCCAGATACGCAGTATTTT. Encoded protein: CASSLDRGRPDTQYF.

This clonotype was seen repeatedly, ten times or more. The genes are TRBV6-5 and TRBJ2-7; TRBD1 is a possible D gene (5 bases). Germline V lookup: CDR1 MNHEY, CDR2 SVGAGI. The ends were cut back, 0 bases at V and 2 bases at J, with 11 bases in the middle. The CDR3 runs 15 residues. CDR3 amino acids: CASSYSPQGPYEQYV. The CDR3 region has the DNA TGTGCCAGCAGTTACTCGCCCCAGGGTCCCTACGAGCAGTACGTC.

This clonotype occurred many times. This chain joins TRBV12-5 and TRBJ2-7; 9 bases are shared with TRBD1. With V trimmed by 6 bases and J by 0 bases, 9 bases remained unmatched. CDR3 length: 16 residues. Germline V CDR1 and CDR2: LGHNT, FRNRAP. CDR3 protein: CASGLNRGPYSYEQYF. CDR3 sequence (DNA): TGTGCTAGTGGCCTTAACAGGGGGCCATACTCCTACGAGCAGTACTTC.

The V and J genes are TRBV5-6 and TRBJ2-7; D is perhaps TRBD1 (5 bases). The germline gives CDR1 SGHDT, CDR2 YYEEEE. The CDR3 covers 17 residues. Between the trimmed V and J ends, which lost 1 base and 4 bases, there was a span of 21 bases. Here the CDR3 reads CASSLTGSMSNLYEQYV. The CDR3 bases are TGTGCCAGCAGCTTGACAGGTTCCATGTCCAATCTTTACGAGCAGTACGTC.

The J gene is TRBJ2-1, the V gene TRBV5-6, with 9 bases aligning to TRBD1. CDR3 length: 17 amino acids. With 2 bases clipped from V and 8 bases from J, the junction kept 14 bases outside the gene matches. Per germline, CDR1 SGHDT and CDR2 YYEEEE. CDR3 in DNA: TGTGCCAGCAGCTTCTTCCCCCCACAGGGGACAGGGTATGAGCAGTTCTTC. It encodes CASSFFPPQGTGYEQFF.

V usage is TRBV5-5 and J usage is TRBJ2-7; a weak D match, TRBD2 (5 bases). This CDR3 region has 13 residues. Between the trimmed V and J ends, which lost 4 bases and 3 bases, there was a span of 11 bases. The V gene's germline CDR1 is SGHKS and CDR2 YYEKEE (reference sequence). Written as DNA, the CDR3 is TGTGCCAGCAGCCCGGGGAACCTCTACGAGCAGTACTTC. This sequence encodes CASSPGNLYEQYF.

This sequence joins TRBV4-3 and TRBJ2-2, with D tentatively TRBD1 or TRBD2 (6 bases each). The germline V gene encodes CDR1 LGHNA and CDR2 YSLEER. This CDR3 is built from 17 residues. Deletions cut 0 bases from V and 5 bases from J, with 16 bases between. The CDR3 nucleotides read TGCGCCAGCAGCCAAGATAGAACAGGGAGGTGGACCGGGGAGCTGTTTTTT. Residues: CASSQDRTGRWTGELFF.

This clonotype was counted ten times or more. The chain carries TRBV28 and TRBJ2-1, with D unresolved. This CDR3 comprises 17 residues. Trimming took 5 bases from V and 5 from J, leaving 22 bases between them. CDR1 is MDHEN and CDR2 is SYDVKM in the germline V gene. CDR3 sequence reads: CASSPGRVGPLDNEQFF. The CDR3, as DNA: TGTGCCAGCAGTCCAGGACGTGTTGGCCCTCTAGACAATGAGCAGTTCTTC. The whole variable domain, remainder taken from reference TRBV28 and TRBJ2-1, is DVKVTQSSRYLVKRTGEKVFLECVQDMDHENMFWYRQDPGLGLRLIYFSYDVKMKEKGDIPEGYSVSREKKERFSLILESASTNQTSMYLCASSPGRVGPLDNEQFFGPGTRLTVL.

About this clonotype itself: At one of its ends the junction is not consistent with the germline gene, which may arise from a read error. The J gene is TRBJ2-5, the V gene TRBV11-2; 7 bases align to TRBD1. This CDR3 region has 16 residues. CDR1 and CDR2 from the germline V gene are SGHAT and FQNNGV. CDR3 residues: CASSLNLGTAQESQYF. CDR3 nucleotide sequence: TGTGCCAGCAGCCTCAACCTCGGGACAGCTCAAGAGTCCCAGTACTTC.

This rearrangement joins TRBV19 to TRBJ1-5; the D is unclear. Germline V CDR1 and CDR2: LNHDA, SQIVND (reference sequence). CDR3 length: 16 amino acids. Trimming took 6 bases from V and 1 from J, leaving 16 bases between them. The CDR3 sequence: CASRPDHDYSNQPQHF. CDR3 coding DNA: TGTGCCAGTAGGCCAGATCATGATTACAGCAATCAGCCCCAGCATTTT.

This clonotype was observed at least ten times. The chain carries TRBV4-1 and TRBJ1-1, with D unresolved. Germline V gene lookup returns CDR1 MGHRA and CDR2 YSYEKL. Trimming pared 1 base from V and 1 base from J, leaving 10 bases between. This CDR3 has 15 residues. CDR3 DNA sequence: TGCGCCAGCAGCCAAGGACGACAAAGGAACACTGAAGCTTTCTTT. Residues: CASSQGRQRNTEAFF.

The gene calls are TRBV7-9 and TRBJ1-2; TRBD1 matches at 7 bases. The CDR3 runs 13 residues. Germline V gene data show CDR1 as SEHNR and CDR2 as FQNEAQ (reference sequence). V lost 5 bases to trimming and J lost 8 bases; unmatched junction nucleotides: 8. CDR3 bases: TGTGCCAGCAGCCCTGGTGACAGGGTGGGCTACACCTTC. This codes for CASSPGDRVGYTF.

V usage is TRBV7-8 and J usage is TRBJ1-1; 10 positions agree with TRBD1. The CDR3 totals 14 residues. From germline, CDR1 is SGHVS and CDR2 FQNEAQ. The V gene end was trimmed by 4 bases and the J gene end by 3 bases; junction bases not matched to a gene: 2. CDR3 amino acids: CASSWGTGDTEAFF. The DNA for the CDR3 is TGTGCCAGCAGCTGGGGGACAGGGGACACTGAAGCTTTCTTT.

The chain employs TRBV27 and TRBJ1-1; maybe TRBD1 (5 bases). This CDR3 has 12 residues. V dropped 8 bases and J dropped 3 bases, with 10 bases sitting between them. Germline lookup yields CDR1 MNHEY and CDR2 SMNVEV (reference sequence). The DNA of the CDR3 is TGTGCCAGCGGGCAGGGTTACACTGAAGCTTTCTTT. It is translated as CASGQGYTEAFF.

This clonotype was seen a handful of times. V and J are TRBV6-5 and TRBJ2-2, with TRBD2 identical over 7 bases. The J segment lost 0 bases and the V segment lost 0 bases, leaving 1 base of the junction unmatched. The CDR3 has 16 residues. Germline V gene sequence: CDR1 MNHEY, CDR2 SVGAGI. The DNA for the CDR3 is TGTGCCAGCAGTTACTCGGGAGGGGCGAACACCGGGGAGCTGTTTTTT. Translation: CASSYSGGANTGELFF.

V usage is TRBV6-1 and J usage is TRBJ2-7; D not certain. Looked up from germline, CDR1 is MNHNS and CDR2 is SASEGT. This CDR3 is built from 15 residues. V lost 6 bases to trimming and J lost 3 bases, with 18 bases between them. CDR3 residues: CASSLGLGPRYEQYF. CDR3 DNA: TGTGCCAGCAGCCTTGGTTTAGGACCCCGCTACGAGCAGTACTTC.

The V and J genes are TRBV19 and TRBJ2-2, with D perhaps TRBD1 or TRBD2 (5 bases each). Looked up from germline, CDR1 is LNHDA and CDR2 is SQIVND (reference sequence). The CDR3 spans 12 residues. V was trimmed by 4 bases and J by 5 bases, leaving 5 bases between them. CDR3 protein: CASSRGTGELFF. Written as DNA, the CDR3 is TGTGCCAGTAGTAGGGGGACCGGGGAGCTGTTTTTT.